This T cell receptor beta chain was profiled in a study of graft-versus-host responses after intestinal transplantation. Overall study context: Among the recipients, transplants were multivisceral, liver-intestinal, or isolated intestinal.

TCRdb's table, derived via immunoSEQ multiplex PCR, lists solely in-frame clones and lacks some. This repertoire shows more than 80,000 clones, about nine tenths found once; its top ten account for more than 0.25%. Germline values: CDR1 SGHRS, CDR2 YFSETQ. This CDR3 is 16 amino acids long. V lost 4 bases to trimming and J lost 5 bases; unmatched junction nucleotides: 6. Concerning this clone: Its antigen is currently unknown.

Regarding the study as a whole: Within allografts, high graft-versus-host to host-versus-graft clonal ratios were seen among patients with graft-donor T cell macrochimerism. In recipient marrow, GvH clones were found, and some appeared first in ileum or blood. Early post-transplant falls in HvG clones accompanied the peak levels of circulating GvH clones.

This chain connects TRBV5-1 to TRBJ2-2; 12 bases map to TRBD2. The TCR sequence derives from a human donor who was the organ donor for an intestinal transplant. Source: unstimulated CD4+ T cells sorted from spleen or lymph node cells, taken before transplant. As DNA, the CDR3 is TGCGCCAGCAGCCACACTAGCGGGAGGAGTACCGGGGAGCTGTTTTTT. As protein: CASSHTSGRSTGELFF.